The entry that follows covers one TCR beta chain sequence. The authors' processing: Nucleated cell counts were estimated from reference gene primer amplification. Measured with immunoSEQ multiplex PCR; TCRdb has only the in-frame clones, and not every one. D and trimming were read from the DNA, whereas the V and J calls and clone size are those reported in that table. The table lists approximately 210,000 clones, more than 75% of them singletons. CDR3 size: 16 residues. Germline-derived CDR1 and CDR2 are SGHRS and YFSETQ. Losses at the gene ends were 3 bases for V and 3 bases for J; bases not matched to a gene: 7. This specimen belongs to a study of blood T cell repertoires in COVID-19. Study overall: Sample material is recorded as cDNA or gDNA derived from T cells, B-cell-depleted T cells, or PBMCs.

The sample comprised peripheral blood. The J gene is TRBJ2-1, the V gene TRBV5-1, with 9 bases fitting TRBD2. The TCR originated in a human donor in a cohort sampled during active COVID-19. The DNA for the CDR3 is TGCGCCAGCAGCTCAGATACTAGCGGGTACTACAATGAGCAGTTCTTC. Translated, it gives CASSSDTSGYYNEQFF.